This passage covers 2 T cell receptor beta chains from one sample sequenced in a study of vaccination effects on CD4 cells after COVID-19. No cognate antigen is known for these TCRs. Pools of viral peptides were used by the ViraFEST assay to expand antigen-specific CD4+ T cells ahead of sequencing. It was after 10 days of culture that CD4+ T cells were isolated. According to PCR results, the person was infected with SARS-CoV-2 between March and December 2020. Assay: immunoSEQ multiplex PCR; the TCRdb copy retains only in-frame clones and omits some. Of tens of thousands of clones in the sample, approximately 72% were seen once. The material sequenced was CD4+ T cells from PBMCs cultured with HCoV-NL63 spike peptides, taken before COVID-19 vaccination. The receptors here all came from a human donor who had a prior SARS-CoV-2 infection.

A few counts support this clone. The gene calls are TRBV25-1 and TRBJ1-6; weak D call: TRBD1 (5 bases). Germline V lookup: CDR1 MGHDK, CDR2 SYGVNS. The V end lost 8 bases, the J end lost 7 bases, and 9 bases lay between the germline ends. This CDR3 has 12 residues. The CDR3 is CASRGANSPLHF. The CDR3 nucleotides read TGTGCCAGCCGCGGGGCCAATTCACCCCTCCACTTT. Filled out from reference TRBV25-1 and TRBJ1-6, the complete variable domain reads EADIYQTPRYLVIGTGKKITLECSQTMGHDKMYWYQQDPGMELHLIHYSYGVNSTEKGDLSSESTVSRIRTEHFPLTLESARPSHTSQYLCASRGANSPLHFGNGTRLTVT.

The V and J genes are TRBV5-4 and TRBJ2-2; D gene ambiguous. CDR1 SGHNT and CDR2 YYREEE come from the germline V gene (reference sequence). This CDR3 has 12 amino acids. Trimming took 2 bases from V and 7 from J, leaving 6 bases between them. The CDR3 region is CASSFVSGELFF. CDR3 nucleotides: TGTGCCAGCAGCTTTGTTAGCGGGGAGCTGTTTTTT.